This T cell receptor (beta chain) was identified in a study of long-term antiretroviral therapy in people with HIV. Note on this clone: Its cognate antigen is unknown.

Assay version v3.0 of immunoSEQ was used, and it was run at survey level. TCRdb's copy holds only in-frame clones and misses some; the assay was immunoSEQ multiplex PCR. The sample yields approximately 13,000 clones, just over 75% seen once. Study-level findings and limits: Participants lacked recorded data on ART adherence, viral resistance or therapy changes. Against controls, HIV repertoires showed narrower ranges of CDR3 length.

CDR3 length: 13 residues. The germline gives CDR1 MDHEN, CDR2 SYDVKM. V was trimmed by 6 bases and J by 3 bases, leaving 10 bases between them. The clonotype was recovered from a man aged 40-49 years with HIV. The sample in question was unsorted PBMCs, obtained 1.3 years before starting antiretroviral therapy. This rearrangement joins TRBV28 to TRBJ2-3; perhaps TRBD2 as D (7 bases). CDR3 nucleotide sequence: TGTGCCAGCAGGAGCGGGACAACAGATACGCAGTATTTT. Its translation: CASRSGTTDTQYF.